This passage covers 23 T cell receptor beta chains from one sample sequenced in a study of T cells in Graves' hyperthyroidism and ophthalmopathy. What was amplified from RNA transcripts were TCR beta CDR3 regions. HTBI primers were employed in a first-round RT-PCR of the TCR CDR3. TCRdb called the multiplex PCR reads again in MiXCR, with one record for every CDR3 protein. The sample contains some 500,000 distinct CDR3 sequences, 14% of which appear only once. The sample taken for sequencing was blood. The source of these receptors is a woman aged 18-29 years with Graves' hyperthyroidism.

The chain is built from TRBV7-9 and TRBJ1-2; no definite D call. Germline values: CDR1 SEHNR, CDR2 FQNEAQ (reference sequence). The CDR3 totals 13 residues. V lost 3 bases and J 4 bases, leaving 9 bases between the germline ends. In nucleotides, the CDR3 is TGTGCCAGCAGCTTCACACAGAGCTATGGCTACACCTTC. It codes for CASSFTQSYGYTF.

J is TRBJ2-7 and V is TRBV6-5; no reliable D call. The CDR3 extends over 11 amino acids. The germline CDR1 and CDR2 sequences are MNHEY and SVGAGI. The V end was cut by 6 bases, the J end by 7 bases, with 10 bases between. The CDR3 spells CASSYSEEQYF. CDR3 bases: TGTGCCAGCAGCTACAGTGAGGAGCAGTACTTC.

The table lists this clonotype with many counts. This chain uses TRBV19 with TRBJ1-6, with no clear D. Trimming shortened V by 4 bases and J by 10 bases, and 14 bases separated the two germline ends. This CDR3 is built from 14 residues. Germline V gene sequence: CDR1 LNHDA, CDR2 SQIVND (reference sequence). The CDR3 is CASSTNRDASPLHF. CDR3 nucleotide sequence: TGTGCCAGTAGTACAAACCGTGACGCCTCACCCCTCCACTTT.

This clonotype was seen a few times. J is TRBJ2-1 and V is TRBV19, with 8 positions matching TRBD2. From germline, CDR1 is LNHDA and CDR2 SQIVND (reference sequence). The length of the CDR3 is 15 residues. V shed 3 bases, J shed 4 bases, and the junction held 5 bases outside the gene matches. The CDR3 nucleotides are TGTGCCAGTAGTATGGGGGGCGGGGGGTACAATGAGCAGTTCTTC. Amino acid sequence: CASSMGGGGYNEQFF.

The chain is built from TRBV9 and TRBJ1-3; D ambiguous. CDR1 SGDLS and CDR2 YYNGEE come from the germline V gene. V was trimmed by 0 bases and J by 0 bases, leaving 10 bases between them. The CDR3 spans 16 residues. In nucleotides, the CDR3 is TGTGCCAGCAGCGTAGAAACACCCTCCTCTGGAAACACCATATATTTT. Translating gives CASSVETPSSGNTIYF.

This clonotype was counted at least ten times. J is TRBJ2-1 and V is TRBV24-1; TRBD2 matches at 10 bases. Germline values: CDR1 KGHDR, CDR2 SFDVKD. J was trimmed by 4 bases and V by 7 bases; bases with no gene match: 18. The CDR3 spans 19 residues. In nucleotides, the CDR3 is TGTGCCACCAGCGGGTGGAGACCGGGACTAGCGCCAATATACAATGAGCAGTTCTTC. The encoded protein is CATSGWRPGLAPIYNEQFF.

There are a few counts of this clonotype. This rearrangement joins TRBV20-1 to TRBJ2-1, with TRBD2 identical over 8 bases. This CDR3 spans 13 amino acids. V gave up 6 bases and J gave up 4 bases; unmatched junction bases: 5. Germline loops: CDR1 DFQATT, CDR2 SNEGSKA (reference sequence). CDR3 sequence: CSATGTSYNEQFF. DNA for the CDR3: TGCAGTGCAACCGGGACTAGTTACAATGAGCAGTTCTTC.

This clonotype was seen more than once but under ten times. J is TRBJ2-7 and V is TRBV20-1; 9 bases match TRBD1. V dropped 5 bases and J dropped 3; count of bases not matched to a gene: 5. Germline loops: CDR1 DFQATT, CDR2 SNEGSKA (reference sequence). The CDR3 loop spans 13 amino acids. The CDR3 protein is CSASGTGNYEQYV. The CDR3 region has the DNA TGCAGTGCTTCCGGGACAGGGAACTACGAGCAGTACGTC.

Many counts were recorded for this clonotype. The V call is TRBV10-1, the J call TRBJ2-7; 12 nucleotides agree with TRBD2. Germline V gene lookup returns CDR1 WNHNN and CDR2 SYGVQD (reference sequence). V lost 0 bases to trimming and J lost 0 bases; unmatched junction nucleotides: 15. This CDR3 is built from 21 residues. CDR3 sequence: CASSESRPTSGRTTLSYEQYF. The CDR3 nucleotides read TGCGCCAGCAGTGAGTCCCGTCCGACTAGCGGGAGAACCACCCTCTCCTACGAGCAGTACTTC.

This chain joins TRBV14 and TRBJ1-1, with 9 bases identical to TRBD1. Germline V gene lookup returns CDR1 SGHDN and CDR2 FVKESK. J lost 4 bases, V lost 4 bases, and 4 bases had no gene match. CDR3 size: 14 residues. The CDR3 DNA follows: TGTGCCAGCAGCCGGACAGGGGTTTCCACTGAAGCTTTCTTT. Amino acids: CASSRTGVSTEAFF.

This clonotype was picked up a small number of times. The rearrangement links TRBV6-1 to TRBJ2-1, with a weak D call TRBD2 (6 bases). V gave up 11 bases and J gave up 1 base, with 18 bases separating them. The CDR3 consists of 15 residues. Per germline, CDR1 MNHNS and CDR2 SASEGT. The CDR3 region is CACRFAGLSYNEQFF. CDR3 sequence (DNA): TGTGCCTGTCGTTTTGCGGGACTTTCCTACAATGAGCAGTTCTTC.

This clonotype was counted ten times or more. This chain joins TRBV12-3 or TRBV12-4 and TRBJ2-7; 10 bases align to TRBD2. The CDR3 is 14 residues long. Trimming took 6 bases from V and 3 from J; bases not matched to a gene: 5. The CDR3 coding sequence is TGTGCCAGCAGGGGTACTAGCGGGGTCTACGAGCAGTACTTC. Protein product: CASRGTSGVYEQYF.

V is TRBV12-3 or TRBV12-4 and J is TRBJ1-2; 8 bases fit TRBD1. The CDR3 sequence is 16 residues long. Unmatched junction bases numbered 5, after V lost 0 bases and J lost 2 bases. The CDR3 sequence: CASSLAGTGVNYGYTF. CDR3 DNA sequence: TGTGCCAGCAGTTTAGCCGGGACAGGAGTCAACTATGGCTACACCTTC.

This sequence joins TRBV30 and TRBJ2-5; D perhaps matches TRBD2 (6 bases). Germline V CDR1 and CDR2: GTSNPN, SVGIG (reference sequence). V lost 2 bases and J lost 2, with 15 bases in between. The CDR3 is 15 amino acids. The CDR3 coding sequence is TGTGCCTGGAGTAGGGGTGGGACTTTTCAAGAGACCCAGTACTTC. It yields the protein CAWSRGGTFQETQYF. Drawing the rest from reference TRBV30 and TRBJ2-5, the complete variable domain is SQTIHQWPATLVQPVGSPLSLECTVEGTSNPNLYWYRQAAGRGLQLLFYSVGIGQISSEVPQNLSASRPQDRQFILSSKKLLLSDSGFYLCAWSRGGTFQETQYFGPGTRLLVL.

This clonotype was observed many times. The rearrangement links TRBV20-1 to TRBJ2-1, with a possible D match to TRBD1 (5 bases). Between the trimmed V and J ends, which lost 6 bases and 13 bases, there was a span of 19 bases. From germline, CDR1 is DFQATT and CDR2 SNEGSKA (reference sequence). The CDR3 runs to 12 residues. CDR3: CSADLRTHHQFF. CDR3 nucleotides: TGCAGTGCCGACCTCAGGACACACCACCAGTTCTTC.

In this sample, this clonotype turned up many times. The chain couples TRBV9 to TRBJ2-5; 11 nucleotides match TRBD2. Germline V gives CDR1 SGDLS, CDR2 YYNGEE. The CDR3 runs to 14 residues. V gave up 0 bases and J gave up 12 bases; unmatched junction bases: 7. The CDR3 loop is CASSVELAGGPEYF. The DNA of the CDR3 is TGTGCCAGCAGCGTAGAATTAGCGGGAGGGCCGGAGTACTTC.

About this clonotype: Relative to the germline gene, one junction end is altered; a read error may explain this. The chain joins TRBV15 to TRBJ1-6; a possible D gene is TRBD1 (5 bases). Germline loops: CDR1 LNHNV, CDR2 YYDKDF (reference sequence). CDR3 length: 16 residues. The CDR3 nucleotides are TGTGCCACCAGCAGAGATCGGGGGACCTATAATTCACCCCCCCACTTT. It yields the protein CATSRDRGTYNSPPHF.

This clonotype came up many times. This chain joins TRBV14 and TRBJ2-5; 10 bases match TRBD2. CDR3 length: 15 amino acids. Trimming removed 2 bases from V and 5 bases from J; junction bases left unmatched: 5. Per the germline V gene, CDR1 is SGHDN and CDR2 is FVKESK. CDR3 sequence (DNA): TGTGCCAGCAGCCAACCTAGCGGGAGTCCGGAGACCCAGTACTTC. This translates into CASSQPSGSPETQYF.

This clonotype was detected ten times or more. J is TRBJ2-5 and V is TRBV29-1; 9 nucleotides agree with TRBD1. V shed 7 bases, J shed 5 bases, and the junction held 8 bases outside the gene matches. The CDR3 length is 13 residues. Germline assignment: CDR1 SQVTM and CDR2 ANQGSEA. DNA for the CDR3: TGCAGCGCAAGGGACAGGGTCTCCGAGACCCAGTACTTC. Its protein product is CSARDRVSETQYF. The entire variable domain, with the rest obtained from reference TRBV29-1 and TRBJ2-5, is as follows: SAVISQKPSRDICQRGTSLTIQCQVDSQVTMMFWYRQQPGQSLTLIATANQGSEATYESGFVIDKFPISRPNLTFSTLTVSNMSPEDSSIYLCSARDRVSETQYFGPGTRLLVL.

This clonotype appeared many times. This sequence joins TRBV4-1 and TRBJ1-6; D not resolved. With 1 base removed from V and 8 bases from J, the gap between germline ends came to 12 bases. The CDR3 contains 15 residues. CDR1 is MGHRA, CDR2 YSYEKL, per germline. This chain's CDR3 is CASSQVDATDSPLHF. The CDR3 bases are TGCGCCAGCAGCCAAGTGGACGCAACGGATTCACCCCTCCACTTT.

This clonotype was found many times. The J gene is TRBJ2-2, the V gene TRBV6-1, with a tentative D call TRBD2 (6 bases). CDR3 size: 15 residues. V shed 5 bases and J shed 4 bases, with 14 bases lying between them. Per germline, CDR1 MNHNS and CDR2 SASEGT. CDR3 in DNA: TGTGCCAGCAGTCCCCACGGAGGGATCACCGGGGAGCTGTTTTTT. Translation gives CASSPHGGITGELFF.

This clonotype appeared many times. This chain links TRBV27 with TRBJ1-1; the match to TRBD1 covers 7 bases. CDR1 MNHEY and CDR2 SMNVEV come from the germline V gene (reference sequence). This CDR3 contains 15 residues. Losses at the gene ends were 4 bases for V and 1 base for J; bases not matched to a gene: 6. The DNA for the CDR3 is TGTGCCAGCAGTTCTGGACAGGCCAGGAACACTGAAGCTTTCTTT. Translating gives CASSSGQARNTEAFF.

The chain uses TRBV7-9 and TRBJ2-7; 9 positions match TRBD1. The CDR3 runs 13 residues. Germline V gives CDR1 SEHNR, CDR2 FQNEAQ (reference sequence). With 4 bases clipped from V and 6 bases from J, the junction kept 4 bases outside the gene matches. Here the CDR3 reads CASSSGQGGEQYV. In DNA, the CDR3 is TGTGCCAGCAGCTCGGGACAGGGAGGCGAGCAGTACGTC.